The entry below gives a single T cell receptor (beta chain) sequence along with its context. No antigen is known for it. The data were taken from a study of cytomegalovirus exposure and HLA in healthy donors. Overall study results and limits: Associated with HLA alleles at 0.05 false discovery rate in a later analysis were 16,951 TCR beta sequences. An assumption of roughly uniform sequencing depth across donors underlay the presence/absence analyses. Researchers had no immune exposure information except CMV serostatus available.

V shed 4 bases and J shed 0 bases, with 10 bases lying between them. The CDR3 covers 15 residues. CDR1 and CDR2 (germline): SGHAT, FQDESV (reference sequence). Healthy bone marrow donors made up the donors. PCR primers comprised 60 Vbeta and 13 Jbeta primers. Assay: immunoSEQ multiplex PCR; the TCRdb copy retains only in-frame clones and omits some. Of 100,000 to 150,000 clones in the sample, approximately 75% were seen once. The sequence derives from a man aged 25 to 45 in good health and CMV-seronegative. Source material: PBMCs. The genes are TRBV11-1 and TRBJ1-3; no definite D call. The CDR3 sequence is CASSSDSLSGNTIYF. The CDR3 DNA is TGTGCCAGCAGCTCGGACTCTCTCTCTGGAAACACCATATATTTT.